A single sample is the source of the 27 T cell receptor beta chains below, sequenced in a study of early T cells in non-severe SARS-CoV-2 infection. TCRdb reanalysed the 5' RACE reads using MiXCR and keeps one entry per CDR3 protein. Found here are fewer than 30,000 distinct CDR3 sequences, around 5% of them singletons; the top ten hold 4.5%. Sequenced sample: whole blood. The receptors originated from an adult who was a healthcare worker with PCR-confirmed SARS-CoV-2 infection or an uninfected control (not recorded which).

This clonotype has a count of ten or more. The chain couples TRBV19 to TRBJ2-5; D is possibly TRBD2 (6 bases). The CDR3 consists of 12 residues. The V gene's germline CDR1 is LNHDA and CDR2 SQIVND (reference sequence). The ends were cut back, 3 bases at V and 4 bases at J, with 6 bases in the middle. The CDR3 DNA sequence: TGTGCCAGTAGTATGACTAGAGAGACCCAGTACTTC. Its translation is CASSMTRETQYF.

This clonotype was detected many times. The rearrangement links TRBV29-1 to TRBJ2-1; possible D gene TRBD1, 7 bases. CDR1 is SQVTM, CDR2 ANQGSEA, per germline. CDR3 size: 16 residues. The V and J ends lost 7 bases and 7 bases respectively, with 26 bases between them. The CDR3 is CSGITGLPTGANEQFF. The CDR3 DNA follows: TGCAGCGGAATAACGGGACTCCCTACAGGGGCAAATGAGCAGTTCTTC.

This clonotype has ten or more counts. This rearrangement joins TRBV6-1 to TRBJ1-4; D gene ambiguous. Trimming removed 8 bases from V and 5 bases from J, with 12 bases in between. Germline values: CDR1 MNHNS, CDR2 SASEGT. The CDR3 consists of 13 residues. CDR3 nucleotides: TGTGCCAGCTGGCCCGGCGGAAATGAAAAACTGTTTTTT. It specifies CASWPGGNEKLFF.

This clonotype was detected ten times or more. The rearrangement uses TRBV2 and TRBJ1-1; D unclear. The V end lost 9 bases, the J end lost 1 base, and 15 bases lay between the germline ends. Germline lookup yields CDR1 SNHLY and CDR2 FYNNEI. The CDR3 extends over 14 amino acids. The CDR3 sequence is CASTAGISNTEAFF. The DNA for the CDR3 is TGTGCCAGTACCGCAGGTATCTCGAACACTGAAGCTTTCTTT.

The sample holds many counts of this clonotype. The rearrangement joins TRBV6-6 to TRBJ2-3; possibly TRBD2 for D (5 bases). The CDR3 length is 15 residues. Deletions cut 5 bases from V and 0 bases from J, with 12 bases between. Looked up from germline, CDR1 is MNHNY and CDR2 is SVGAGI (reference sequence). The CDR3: CASSARGSSTDTQYF. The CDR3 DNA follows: TGTGCCAGCAGTGCTCGAGGGTCTAGCACAGATACGCAGTATTTT.

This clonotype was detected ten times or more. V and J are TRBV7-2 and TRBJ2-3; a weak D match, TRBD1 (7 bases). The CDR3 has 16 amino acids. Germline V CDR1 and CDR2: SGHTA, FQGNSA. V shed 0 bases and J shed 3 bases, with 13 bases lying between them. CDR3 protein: CASSLAPGGGTDTQYF. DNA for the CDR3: TGTGCCAGCAGCTTAGCACCAGGGGGAGGTACAGATACGCAGTATTTT.

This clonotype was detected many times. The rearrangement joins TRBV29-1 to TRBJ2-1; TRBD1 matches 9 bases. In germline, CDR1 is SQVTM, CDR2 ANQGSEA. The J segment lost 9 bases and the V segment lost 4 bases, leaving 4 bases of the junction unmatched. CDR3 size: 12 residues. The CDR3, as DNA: TGCAGCGTTGCCAGGGGACAGGGTGAGCAGTTCTTC. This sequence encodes CSVARGQGEQFF.

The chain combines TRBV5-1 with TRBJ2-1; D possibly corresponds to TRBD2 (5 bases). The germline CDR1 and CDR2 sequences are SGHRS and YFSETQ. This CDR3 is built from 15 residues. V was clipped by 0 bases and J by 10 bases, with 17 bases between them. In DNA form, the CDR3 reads TGCGCCAGCAGCTTGGCCAGCGGCGAGTCTGGGGAGCAGTTCTTC. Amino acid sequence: CASSLASGESGEQFF.

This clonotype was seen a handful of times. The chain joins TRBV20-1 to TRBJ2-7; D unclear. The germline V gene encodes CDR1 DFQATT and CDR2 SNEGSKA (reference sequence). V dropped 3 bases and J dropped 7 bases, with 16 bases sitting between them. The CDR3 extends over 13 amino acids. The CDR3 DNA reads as TGCAGTGCTAGTGAGGACCCCGGTTGGGAGCAGTACTTC. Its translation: CSASEDPGWEQYF.

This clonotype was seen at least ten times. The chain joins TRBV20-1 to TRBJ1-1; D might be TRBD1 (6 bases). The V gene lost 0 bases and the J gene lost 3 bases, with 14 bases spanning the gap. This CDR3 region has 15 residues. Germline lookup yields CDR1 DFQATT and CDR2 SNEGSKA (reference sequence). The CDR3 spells CSARDPTGSDTEAFF. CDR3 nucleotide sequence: TGCAGTGCTAGAGATCCAACAGGGTCGGACACTGAAGCTTTCTTT.

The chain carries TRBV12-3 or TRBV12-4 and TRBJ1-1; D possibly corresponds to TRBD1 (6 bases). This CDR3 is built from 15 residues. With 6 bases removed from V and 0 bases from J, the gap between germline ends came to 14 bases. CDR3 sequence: CASRPMGALNTEAFF. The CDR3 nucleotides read TGTGCCAGCAGGCCTATGGGGGCCCTGAACACTGAAGCTTTCTTT.

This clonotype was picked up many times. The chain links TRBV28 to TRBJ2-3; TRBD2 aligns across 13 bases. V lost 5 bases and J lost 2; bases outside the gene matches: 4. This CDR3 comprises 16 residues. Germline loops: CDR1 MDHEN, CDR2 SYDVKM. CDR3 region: CASSTGTSGNTDTQYF. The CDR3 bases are TGTGCCAGCAGTACCGGGACTAGCGGGAACACAGATACGCAGTATTTT. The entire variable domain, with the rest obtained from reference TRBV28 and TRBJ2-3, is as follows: DVKVTQSSRYLVKRTGEKVFLECVQDMDHENMFWYRQDPGLGLRLIYFSYDVKMKEKGDIPEGYSVSREKKERFSLILESASTNQTSMYLCASSTGTSGNTDTQYFGPGTRLTVL.

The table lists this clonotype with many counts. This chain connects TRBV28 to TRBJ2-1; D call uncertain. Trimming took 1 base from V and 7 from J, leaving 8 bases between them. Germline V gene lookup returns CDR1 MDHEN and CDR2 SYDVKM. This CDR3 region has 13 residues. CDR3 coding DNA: TGTGCCAGCAGTTTATTCGGCAGAAATGAGCAGTTCTTC. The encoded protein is CASSLFGRNEQFF.

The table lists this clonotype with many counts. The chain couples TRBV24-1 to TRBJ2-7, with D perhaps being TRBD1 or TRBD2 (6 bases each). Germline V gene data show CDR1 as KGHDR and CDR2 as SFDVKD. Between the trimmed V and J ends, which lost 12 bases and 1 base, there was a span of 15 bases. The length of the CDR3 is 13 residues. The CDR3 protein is CASGARDSYEQYF. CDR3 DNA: TGTGCCTCGGGGGCGAGGGATTCCTACGAGCAGTACTTC.

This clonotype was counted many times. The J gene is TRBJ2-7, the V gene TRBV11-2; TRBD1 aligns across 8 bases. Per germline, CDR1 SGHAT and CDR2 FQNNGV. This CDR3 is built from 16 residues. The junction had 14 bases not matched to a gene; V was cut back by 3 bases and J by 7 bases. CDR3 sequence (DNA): TGTGCCAGCAGCTTCGTCAGGGGGCGCGGGCTGGGTGAGCAGTACTTC. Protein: CASSFVRGRGLGEQYF.

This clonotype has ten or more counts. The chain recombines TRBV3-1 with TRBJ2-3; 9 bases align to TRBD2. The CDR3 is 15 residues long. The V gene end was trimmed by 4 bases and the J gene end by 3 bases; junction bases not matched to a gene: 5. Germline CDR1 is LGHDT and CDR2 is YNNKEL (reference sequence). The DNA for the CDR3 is TGTGCCAGCAGCCTTAGGACTAGCGTAACAGATACGCAGTATTTT. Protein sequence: CASSLRTSVTDTQYF.

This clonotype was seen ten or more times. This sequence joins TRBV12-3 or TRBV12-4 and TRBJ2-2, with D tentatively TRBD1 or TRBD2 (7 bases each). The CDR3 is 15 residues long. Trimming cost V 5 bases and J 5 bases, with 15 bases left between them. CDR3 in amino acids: CASSREGASTGELFF. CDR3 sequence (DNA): TGTGCCAGCAGTAGGGAGGGGGCGAGTACCGGGGAGCTGTTTTTT.

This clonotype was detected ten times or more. As DNA, the CDR3 is TGTGCCAGCACCGATGCGGGAGCGGCAGATACGCAGTATTTT. Its protein product is CASTDAGAADTQYF. The chain is built from TRBV7-3 and TRBJ2-3; 7 bases match TRBD2. The CDR3 has 14 residues. V was pared by 7 bases and J by 4 bases, with 8 bases of the junction left unmatched. CDR1 is SGHTA, CDR2 FQGTGA, per germline.

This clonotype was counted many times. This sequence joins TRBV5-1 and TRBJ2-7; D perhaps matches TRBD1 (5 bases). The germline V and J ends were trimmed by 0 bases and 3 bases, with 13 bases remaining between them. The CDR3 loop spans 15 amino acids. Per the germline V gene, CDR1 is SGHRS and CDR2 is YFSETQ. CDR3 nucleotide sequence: TGCGCCAGCAGCTTGGGGCAGGGCGGAATCTACGAGCAGTACTTC. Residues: CASSLGQGGIYEQYF.

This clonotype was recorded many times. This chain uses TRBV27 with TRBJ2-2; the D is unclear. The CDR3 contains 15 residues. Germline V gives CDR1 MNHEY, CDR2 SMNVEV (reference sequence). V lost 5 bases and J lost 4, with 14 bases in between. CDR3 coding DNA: TGTGCCAGCAGTCCCGTGGGTCGTAGCACCGGGGAGCTGTTTTTT. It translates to CASSPVGRSTGELFF.

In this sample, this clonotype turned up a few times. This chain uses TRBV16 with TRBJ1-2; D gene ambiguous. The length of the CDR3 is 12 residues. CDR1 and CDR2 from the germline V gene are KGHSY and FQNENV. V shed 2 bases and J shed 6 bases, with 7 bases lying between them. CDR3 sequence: CASSQNLNGYTF. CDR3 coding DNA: TGTGCCAGCAGCCAAAACCTAAATGGCTACACCTTC. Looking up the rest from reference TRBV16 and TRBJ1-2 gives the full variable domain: GEEVAQTPKHLVRGEGQKAKLYCAPIKGHSYVFWYQQVLKNEFKFLISFQNENVFDETGMPKERFSAKCLPNSPCSLEIQATKLEDSAVYFCASSQNLNGYTFGSGTRLTVV.

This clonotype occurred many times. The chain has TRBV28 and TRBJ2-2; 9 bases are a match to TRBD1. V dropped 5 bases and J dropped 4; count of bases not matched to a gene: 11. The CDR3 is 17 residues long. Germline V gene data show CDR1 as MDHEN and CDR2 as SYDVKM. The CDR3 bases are TGTGCCAGCAGTACTCCCGGGACAGGGTTTACCACCGGGGAGCTGTTTTTT. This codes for CASSTPGTGFTTGELFF. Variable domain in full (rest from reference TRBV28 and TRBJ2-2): DVKVTQSSRYLVKRTGEKVFLECVQDMDHENMFWYRQDPGLGLRLIYFSYDVKMKEKGDIPEGYSVSREKKERFSLILESASTNQTSMYLCASSTPGTGFTTGELFFGEGSRLTVL.

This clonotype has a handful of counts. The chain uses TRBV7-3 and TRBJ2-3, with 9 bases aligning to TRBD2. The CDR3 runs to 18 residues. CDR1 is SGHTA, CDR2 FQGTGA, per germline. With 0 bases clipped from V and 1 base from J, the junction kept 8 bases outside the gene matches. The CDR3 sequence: CASSLTGLAGTGTDTQYF. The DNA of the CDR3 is TGTGCCAGCAGCTTAACCGGGCTAGCGGGAACGGGCACAGATACGCAGTATTTT. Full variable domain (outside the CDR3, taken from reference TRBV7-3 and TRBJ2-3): GAGVSQTPSNKVTEKGKYVELRCDPISGHTALYWYRQSLGQGPEFLIYFQGTGAADDSGLPNDRFFAVRPEGSVSTLKIQRTERGDSAVYLCASSLTGLAGTGTDTQYFGPGTRLTVL.

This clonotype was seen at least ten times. The chain's CDR3 is CASSVALGDTEAFF. The DNA of the CDR3 is TGTGCCAGCAGCGTAGCTTTGGGGGACACTGAAGCTTTCTTT. The V call is TRBV9, the J call TRBJ1-1; D possibly corresponds to TRBD1 (5 bases). Trimming cost V 0 bases and J 3 bases, with 9 bases left between them. There are 14 residues in the CDR3. Germline V gene data show CDR1 as SGDLS and CDR2 as YYNGEE.

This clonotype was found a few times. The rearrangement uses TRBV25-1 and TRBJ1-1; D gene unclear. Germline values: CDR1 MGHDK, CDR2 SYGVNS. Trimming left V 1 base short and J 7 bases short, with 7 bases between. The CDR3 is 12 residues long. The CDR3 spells CASSELGIEAFF. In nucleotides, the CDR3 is TGTGCCAGCAGTGAATTGGGAATTGAAGCTTTCTTT.

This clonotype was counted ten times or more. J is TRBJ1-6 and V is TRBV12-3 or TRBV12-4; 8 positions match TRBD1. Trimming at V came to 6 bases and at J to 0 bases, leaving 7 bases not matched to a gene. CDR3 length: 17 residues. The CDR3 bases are TGTGCCAGCAGACCCGGGACAGGAGCCTCCTATAATTCACCCCTCCACTTT. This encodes CASRPGTGASYNSPLHF.

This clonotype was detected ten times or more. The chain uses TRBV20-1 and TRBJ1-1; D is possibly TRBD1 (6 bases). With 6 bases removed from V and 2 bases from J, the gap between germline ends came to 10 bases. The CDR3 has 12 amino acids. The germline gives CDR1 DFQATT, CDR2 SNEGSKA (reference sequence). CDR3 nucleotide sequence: TGCAGTGCCAAGGACAGAAACACTGAAGCTTTCTTT. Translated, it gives CSAKDRNTEAFF.